This T cell receptor beta chain was retrieved from a study of T cells in Graves' hyperthyroidism and ophthalmopathy. The ends lost 0 bases at V and 5 bases at J; junction bases unmatched: 5. Per germline, CDR1 LGHNA and CDR2 YSLEER. This CDR3 is built from 15 residues. TCR beta CDR3 sequences were amplified from RNA transcripts. HTBI primers were the set used in a first-round RT-PCR of the TCR CDR3. Via MiXCR, TCRdb re-called the multiplex PCR reads, giving one row per CDR3 protein. This table has about 590,000 distinct CDR3 sequences, approximately 15% appearing once. This clonotype was picked up a small number of times.

Specimen: blood. This chain joins TRBV4-3 and TRBJ1-1; 8 bases line up with TRBD1. The receptor was isolated from a woman aged 25-40 years with Graves' hyperthyroidism. The CDR3 DNA follows: TGCGCCAGCAGCCAAGAAGAGACAGGGGTAACTGAAGCTTTCTTT. Its translation is CASSQEETGVTEAFF.